This T cell receptor beta chain was found in a study of T cells in Graves' hyperthyroidism and ophthalmopathy. Amplification yielded TCR beta CDR3 regions, with RNA transcripts as the source. Researchers ran a first-round RT-PCR on the TCR CDR3 using the HTBI primer set. One entry per CDR3 protein results from TCRdb running MiXCR on the multiplex PCR reads. Found here are 250,000 to 300,000 distinct CDR3 sequences, approximately 15% of them singletons; the top ten hold over 45%. This clonotype was detected ten times or more. The CDR3 sequence is 15 residues long. The V gene lost 6 bases and the J gene lost 0 bases, with 9 bases spanning the gap.

V and J are TRBV12-3 or TRBV12-4 and TRBJ2-6; maybe TRBD2 (5 bases). Sequences were obtained from blood. The receptor was derived from an older woman with Graves' ophthalmopathy. The CDR3 nucleotides read TGTGCCAGCAGCAACCGGGGCTCTGGGGCCAACGTCCTGACTTTC. It codes for CASSNRGSGANVLTF.